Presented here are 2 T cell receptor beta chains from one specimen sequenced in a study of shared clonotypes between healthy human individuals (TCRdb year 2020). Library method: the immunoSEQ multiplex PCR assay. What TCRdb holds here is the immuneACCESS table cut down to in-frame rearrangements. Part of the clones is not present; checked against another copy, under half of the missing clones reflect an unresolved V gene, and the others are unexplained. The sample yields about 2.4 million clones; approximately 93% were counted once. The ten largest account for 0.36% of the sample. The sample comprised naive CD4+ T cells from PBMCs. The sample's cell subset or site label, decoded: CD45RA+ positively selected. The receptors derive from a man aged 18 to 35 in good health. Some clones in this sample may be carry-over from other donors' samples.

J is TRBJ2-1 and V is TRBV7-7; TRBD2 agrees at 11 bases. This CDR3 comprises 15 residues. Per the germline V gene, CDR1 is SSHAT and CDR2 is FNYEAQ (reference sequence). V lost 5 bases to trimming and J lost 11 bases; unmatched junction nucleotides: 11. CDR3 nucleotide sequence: TGTGCCAGCAGCGCCGGGACTAGCGGTTTGGGGCAGCAGTTCTTC. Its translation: CASSAGTSGLGQQFF.

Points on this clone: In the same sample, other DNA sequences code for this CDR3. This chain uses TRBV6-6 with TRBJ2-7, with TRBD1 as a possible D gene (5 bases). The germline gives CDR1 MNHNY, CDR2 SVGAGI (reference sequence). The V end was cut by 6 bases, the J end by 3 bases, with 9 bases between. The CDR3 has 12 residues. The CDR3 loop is CASSRDSYEQYF. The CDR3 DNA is TGTGCCAGCAGCCGAGACAGCTACGAGCAGTACTTC.